This T cell receptor beta chain was sequenced for a study of early T cells in non-severe SARS-CoV-2 infection. Background on the study: Chains from this unsorted whole-blood bulk RNA could not be paired. Findings of the study overall: Matches to VDJdb favored anti-spike CD8 responses and missed private and CD4 specificities.

Individual cDNA molecules carried attached unique molecular identifiers. TCRdb ran MiXCR on the 5' RACE reads and lists one entry per CDR3 protein. The repertoire holds tens of thousands of distinct CDR3 sequences, with around 9.3% as singletons. This clonotype was counted ten times or more. Its antigen is undetermined. This TCR was recovered from an adult who was a healthcare worker with PCR-confirmed SARS-CoV-2 infection or an uninfected control (not recorded which). Sequences were obtained from whole blood.

The CDR3 loop reads CASSILGQGLKQPQHF. DNA of the CDR3: TGTGCCAGTAGTATACTAGGACAGGGGCTAAAACAGCCCCAGCATTTT. V usage is TRBV19 and J usage is TRBJ1-5, with 9 nucleotides matching TRBD1. Germline assignment: CDR1 LNHDA and CDR2 SQIVND (reference sequence). CDR3 length: 16 residues. With 2 bases clipped from V and 7 bases from J, the junction kept 9 bases outside the gene matches.